Below, 22 T cell receptor beta chains from the same sample are listed, as sequenced in a study of CD8+CD57+ T cells in acquired aplastic anemia (dated by TCRdb to the late 2010s). Sequenced on an Illumina HiSeq 2000. Genomic DNA was used as template for profiling of TCR beta VDJ combinations and CDR3 sequences. TCRdb's own reprocessing of the public reads used fastp at Q25 and MiXCR and kept productive beta chains. Each entry is one CDR3 protein sequence, shown with its most common DNA and genes. The sample has some 200,000 distinct CDR3 sequences on record, 30% to 40% of them singletons. Around 1.1% of the sample rests with the top ten. Source material: sorted CD4+, CD8+, or CD8+CD57+ T cells (not recorded which) from PBMCs. Every receptor here comes from a human donor in good health, serving as a control.

The V call is TRBV9, the J call TRBJ2-3, with D possibly being TRBD1 (5 bases). V lost 4 bases and J 3 bases, leaving 12 bases between the germline ends. Germline CDR1 is SGDLS and CDR2 is YYNGEE. This CDR3 has 14 amino acids. Here the CDR3 DNA reads TGTGCCAGCAGCATTGACCCAGGGACAGATACGCAGTATTTT. This encodes CASSIDPGTDTQYF.

Concerning this clonotype: The germline gene is not matched at one end of the junction; a read error may be the cause. The chain carries TRBV27 and TRBJ2-3; 8 nucleotides agree with TRBD1. The germline CDR1 and CDR2 sequences are MNHEY and SMNVEV (reference sequence). The length of the CDR3 is 16 residues. The CDR3 nucleotides read TGTGCCCGCAGTTCGGAAGACAGGGGTGGCACAGATACGCAGTATTTT. Translated, it gives CARSSEDRGGTDTQYF.

In this sample, this clonotype turned up many times. The chain has TRBV20-1 and TRBJ2-5; either TRBD1 or TRBD2 may supply D (6 bases each). This CDR3 has 13 amino acids. The germline V gene encodes CDR1 DFQATT and CDR2 SNEGSKA (reference sequence). V was pared by 1 base and J by 4 bases, with 10 bases between. The CDR3 DNA reads TGCAGTGCTAGAGTCCCGGGGGCAGAGACCCAGTACTTC. Protein: CSARVPGAETQYF.

This clonotype was seen many times. The chain has TRBV29-1 and TRBJ2-1; 10 positions match TRBD1. This CDR3 region has 14 residues. CDR1 and CDR2 from the germline V gene are SQVTM and ANQGSEA. V gave up 6 bases and J gave up 6 bases; unmatched junction bases: 8. The CDR3 loop is CSVEGQGFGNEQFF. As DNA, the CDR3 is TGCAGCGTCGAGGGACAGGGGTTCGGCAATGAGCAGTTCTTC.

Many counts were recorded for this clonotype. CDR3 DNA: TGCGCCAGCAGTGAAGGGACGGCAACTAATGAAAAACTGTTTTTT. The encoded protein is CASSEGTATNEKLFF. The J gene is TRBJ1-4, the V gene TRBV10-2; D is possibly TRBD1 (5 bases). Germline lookup yields CDR1 WSHSY and CDR2 SAAADI. V lost 3 bases, J lost 0 bases, and 8 bases lay in between. The CDR3 is 15 amino acids.

Concerning this clonotype itself: A much larger clone differs from this one at a single base, so this may be a read error. The V and J genes are TRBV12-3 or TRBV12-4 and TRBJ1-6, with D unclear. There are 14 residues in the CDR3. CDR3 sequence: CASSWEARYSLLHF. In DNA, the CDR3 is TGTGCCAGCAGCTGGGAGGCCCGTTATTCACTCCTCCACTTT.

This clonotype has at least ten counts. CDR3 residues: CASSSMTSNYGYTF. The CDR3 bases are TGTGCCAGCAGCTCCATGACAAGCAACTATGGCTACACCTTC. This chain uses TRBV7-8 with TRBJ1-2; D is unclear. The CDR3 has 14 residues. Germline CDR1 reads SGHVS; CDR2 reads FQNEAQ. Trimming left V 4 bases short and J 2 bases short, with 11 bases between.

The rearrangement links TRBV11-2 to TRBJ2-4; weak D call: TRBD2 (6 bases). The V gene lost 4 bases and the J gene lost 5 bases, with 15 bases spanning the gap. From germline, CDR1 is SGHAT and CDR2 FQNNGV. The CDR3 has 15 residues. As DNA, the CDR3 is TGTGCCAGCAGCTACATGGGGGGTGCCGAAAACATTCAGTACTTC. It specifies CASSYMGGAENIQYF.

In its sample, this clonotype was seen a few times. The chain is built from TRBV24-1 and TRBJ2-2, with 8 positions matching TRBD2. The germline V gene encodes CDR1 KGHDR and CDR2 SFDVKD. V dropped 4 bases and J dropped 1; count of bases not matched to a gene: 7. This CDR3 is built from 17 residues. The CDR3 spells CATSELRSGGNTGELFF. The CDR3 region has the DNA TGTGCCACCAGTGAACTAAGGAGCGGGGGGAACACCGGGGAGCTGTTTTTT.

This clonotype occurred many times. The chain has TRBV9 and TRBJ1-5; D not certain. The CDR3 contains 13 residues. Looked up from germline, CDR1 is SGDLS and CDR2 is YYNGEE. The V gene lost 2 bases and the J gene lost 7 bases, with 10 bases spanning the gap. The CDR3 sequence: CASSVEDSQPQHF. CDR3 bases: TGTGCCAGCAGCGTCGAGGACTCGCAGCCCCAGCATTTT.

This clonotype was counted only a few times. The V gene is TRBV18, the J gene TRBJ1-2, with a weak D call TRBD1 (6 bases). Germline CDR1 is KGHSH and CDR2 is LQKENI. V gave up 2 bases and J gave up 7 bases, with 14 bases separating them. The length of the CDR3 is 14 residues. The CDR3 DNA follows: TGTGCCAGCTCACCAACAGGGATCTCGGCTGGCTACACCTTC. Amino acid sequence: CASSPTGISAGYTF. Together with reference TRBV18 and TRBJ1-2, the CDR3 gives the full variable domain: NAGVMQNPRHLVRRRGQEARLRCSPMKGHSHVYWYRQLPEEGLKFMVYLQKENIIDESGMPKERFSAEFPKEGPSILRIQQVVRGDSAAYFCASSPTGISAGYTFGSGTRLTVV.

There are many counts of this clonotype. A read error may produce the germline difference seen at one junction end. V is TRBV7-2 and J is TRBJ2-1; 11 bases are a match to TRBD2. Germline-derived CDR1 and CDR2 are SGHTA and FQGNSA. The CDR3 is made up of 15 amino acids. CDR3 nucleotide sequence: TGTGCCAGCAGCATAGCGGGAGGGGGGGCGAATGAGCAGTTCTTC. This codes for CASSIAGGGANEQFF. The full variable domain, with the rest looked up from reference TRBV7-2 and TRBJ2-1, is GAGVSQSPSNKVTEKGKDVELRCDPISGHTALYWYRQSLGQGLEFLIYFQGNSAPDKSGLPSDRFSAERTGGSVSTLTIQRTQQEDSAVYLCASSIAGGGANEQFFGPGTRLTVL.

This clonotype was observed at least ten times. This chain uses TRBV6-1 with TRBJ1-6; no firm D call. V was pared by 6 bases and J by 6 bases, with 18 bases between. Per the germline V gene, CDR1 is MNHNS and CDR2 is SASEGT. CDR3 length: 16 amino acids. CDR3 DNA sequence: TGTGCCAGCAGCAGGAGCGGGGAGTTGGGTAATTCACCCCTCCACTTT. Translation gives CASSRSGELGNSPLHF.

This clonotype was recorded many times. CDR3 in amino acids: CSASGYQRGWDTEAFF. The CDR3 DNA is TGCAGTGCTAGTGGATATCAGCGGGGGTGGGATACTGAAGCTTTCTTT. This rearrangement joins TRBV20-1 to TRBJ1-1; tentatively, D is TRBD1 (5 bases). Germline CDR1 is DFQATT and CDR2 is SNEGSKA (reference sequence). V shed 3 bases and J shed 5 bases, with 22 bases lying between them. This CDR3 comprises 16 residues.

The genes are TRBV19 and TRBJ2-5; 10 bases map to TRBD1. The trim removed 5 bases at V and 0 bases at J, leaving 3 bases unmatched. The CDR3 totals 15 residues. Per germline, CDR1 LNHDA and CDR2 SQIVND (reference sequence). The CDR3 protein is CASSPGTGDQETQYF. The CDR3 DNA reads as TGTGCCAGTAGTCCCGGGACAGGGGACCAAGAGACCCAGTACTTC.

At least ten counts were recorded for this clonotype. V usage is TRBV14 and J usage is TRBJ2-7, with D possibly called TRBD1 or TRBD2 (5 bases each). Trimming cost V 6 bases and J 6 bases, with 18 bases left between them. There are 14 residues in the CDR3. Per the germline V gene, CDR1 is SGHDN and CDR2 is FVKESK. Written as DNA, the CDR3 is TGTGCCAGCAGACCCGCCGGGGCCGGCAGCGAGCAGTACTTC. Its protein is CASRPAGAGSEQYF. Full variable domain (outside the CDR3, taken from reference TRBV14 and TRBJ2-7): EAGVTQFPSHSVIEKGQTVTLRCDPISGHDNLYWYRRVMGKEIKFLLHFVKESKQDESGMPNNRFLAERTGGTYSTLKVQPAELEDSGVYFCASRPAGAGSEQYFGPGTRLTVT.

J is TRBJ1-6 and V is TRBV2, with TRBD1 matching 7 bases. This CDR3 region has 16 residues. V shed 6 bases, J shed 10 bases, and the junction held 15 bases outside the gene matches. Germline CDR1 SNHLY, CDR2 FYNNEI. The CDR3 DNA reads as TGTGCCAGCAGCGTAGCAATAGCGGGAGGGGGCTCACCCCTCCACTTT. Its protein product is CASSVAIAGGGSPLHF.

This clonotype was seen a few times. CDR3 sequence: CSARASSGRVNTGELFF. The CDR3, as DNA: TGCAGTGCTAGAGCATCTAGCGGGAGGGTAAACACCGGGGAGCTGTTTTTT. The chain recombines TRBV20-1 with TRBJ2-2, with 12 bases lining up with TRBD2. This CDR3 is built from 17 residues. The V gene end was trimmed by 1 base and the J gene end by 2 bases; junction bases not matched to a gene: 5. The germline V gene encodes CDR1 DFQATT and CDR2 SNEGSKA (reference sequence).

The V gene is TRBV20-1, the J gene TRBJ2-7; perhaps D is TRBD1 or TRBD2 (5 bases each). This CDR3 has 15 residues. Germline V gene lookup returns CDR1 DFQATT and CDR2 SNEGSKA (reference sequence). V was clipped by 0 bases and J by 8 bases, with 20 bases between them. CDR3 in amino acids: CSARDLEGEIYKQYF. CDR3 nucleotide sequence: TGCAGTGCTAGAGATCTCGAAGGGGAGATCTATAAGCAGTACTTC.

This clonotype was counted only a few times. The chain uses TRBV27 and TRBJ1-5; no clear D gene. Germline V gene lookup returns CDR1 MNHEY and CDR2 SMNVEV (reference sequence). This CDR3 has 14 amino acids. Trimming took off 5 bases at V and 7 bases at J, with 15 bases between the two ends. The CDR3 loop reads CASSTRGEGQPQHF. CDR3 sequence (DNA): TGTGCCAGCAGTACCCGCGGCGAGGGCCAGCCCCAGCATTTT.

About this clonotype: This may come from a read error, since a much larger clone is one base off. The gene calls are TRBV20-1 and TRBJ2-3; 8 nucleotides align to TRBD2. The V gene's germline CDR1 is DFQATT and CDR2 SNEGSKA (reference sequence). The CDR3 totals 16 residues. Unmatched junction bases numbered 10, after V lost 4 bases and J lost 1 base. CDR3 region: CSAIRPRGGGTDTQYF. In nucleotides, the CDR3 is TGCAGTGCTATCCGCCCCCGGGGGGGGGGCACAGATACGCAGTATTTT.

V gene TRBV16 combines with J gene TRBJ1-1; D is perhaps TRBD1 (5 bases). CDR1 is KGHSY and CDR2 is FQNENV in the germline V gene. The CDR3 runs to 12 residues. Trimming left V 1 base short and J 14 bases short, with 14 bases between. The CDR3 bases are TGTGCCAGCAGCCAATTGGGGCAGGGAGCCTTCTTT. Protein: CASSQLGQGAFF.